Each of the 17 T cell receptor beta chains below was sequenced from the same sample in a study of blood T cells in healthy people across ages. Together with a sample-barcoded 5' primer, a J-beta primer mix was included in a second PCR lasting roughly 6 to 12 cycles. TCRdb recomputed calls from the 5' RACE reads with MiXCR, one row per CDR3 protein. Altogether about 1.1 million distinct CDR3 sequences are present, approximately 38% being singletons, with the ten largest covering 10% to 15%. The material sequenced was blood. The receptors stem from a man aged 18 to 29 in good health.

The chain uses TRBV28 and TRBJ2-1, with 9 bases matching TRBD1. Germline CDR1 and CDR2: MDHEN and SYDVKM. The ends lost 7 bases at V and 0 bases at J; junction bases unmatched: 7. This CDR3 has 16 residues. The CDR3 DNA follows: TGTGCCAGCACTACAGGGGGCACGAGCTCCTACAATGAGCAGTTCTTC. This encodes CASTTGGTSSYNEQFF.

This clonotype was seen more than once but under ten times. The V and J genes are TRBV7-2 and TRBJ2-5, with a weak D call TRBD1 (6 bases). V shed 1 base and J shed 3 bases, with 12 bases lying between them. The CDR3 totals 15 residues. Germline lookup yields CDR1 SGHTA and CDR2 FQGNSA. DNA for the CDR3: TGTGCCAGCAGCTTAGTAGGGACACGAGAAGAGACCCAGTACTTC. The encoded protein is CASSLVGTREETQYF.

The chain couples TRBV12-3 or TRBV12-4 to TRBJ2-3; 9 positions match TRBD2. The V segment lost 4 bases and the J segment 4 bases; nucleotides outside the gene matches: 9. This CDR3 has 16 amino acids. In DNA form, the CDR3 reads TGTGCCAGCAGTTCCCCTAGCGGGGTACGAGCAGATACGCAGTATTTT. It codes for CASSSPSGVRADTQYF.

This clonotype was detected a few times. This chain connects TRBV20-1 to TRBJ2-3; D may be TRBD2 (6 bases). Germline lookup yields CDR1 DFQATT and CDR2 SNEGSKA (reference sequence). V lost 7 bases, J lost 0 bases, and 17 bases lay in between. This CDR3 region has 15 residues. The DNA of the CDR3 is TGCAGTGGGACTGGAGGGGAGCTTAGCACAGATACGCAGTATTTT. It codes for CSGTGGELSTDTQYF.

The J gene is TRBJ2-3, the V gene TRBV7-9; maybe TRBD1 (5 bases). CDR3 length: 15 amino acids. V lost 1 base to trimming and J lost 2 bases, with 10 bases between them. CDR1 is SEHNR and CDR2 is FQNEAQ in the germline V gene (reference sequence). DNA for the CDR3: TGTGCCAGCAGCTTAGGACAGCGATACACAGATACGCAGTATTTT. Its translation is CASSLGQRYTDTQYF. Drawing the rest from reference TRBV7-9 and TRBJ2-3, the complete variable domain is DTGVSQNPRHKITKRGQNVTFRCDPISEHNRLYWYRQTLGQGPEFLTYFQNEAQLEKSRLLSDRFSAERPKGSFSTLEIQRTEQGDSAMYLCASSLGQRYTDTQYFGPGTRLTVL.

Comments on this clonotype: A much larger clone sits a single nucleotide away, making a read error possible. V gene TRBV12-3 or TRBV12-4 combines with J gene TRBJ1-5; D is uncertain. CDR3 length: 12 amino acids. The CDR3 reads CAISLRDQPQHF. DNA for the CDR3: TGTGCCATCAGTTTACGGGATCAGCCCCAGCATTTT.

This clonotype appeared a few times. The chain couples TRBV20-1 to TRBJ1-2; possibly TRBD1 for D (5 bases). Germline CDR1 DFQATT, CDR2 SNEGSKA (reference sequence). Between the trimmed V and J ends, which lost 0 bases and 3 bases, there was a span of 11 bases. This CDR3 has 14 residues. The CDR3 bases are TGCAGTGCTAGAGATCAAGGCAGGGACTATGGCTACACCTTC. Translating gives CSARDQGRDYGYTF.

This clonotype was detected a few times. The chain couples TRBV5-1 to TRBJ1-5; 7 nucleotides align to TRBD1. J was trimmed by 1 base and V by 3 bases; bases with no gene match: 4. The CDR3 has 15 amino acids. From germline, CDR1 is SGHRS and CDR2 YFSETQ. Here the CDR3 reads CASSSEGQSNQPQHF. The CDR3 DNA reads TGCGCCAGCAGCTCGGAGGGACAGAGCAATCAGCCCCAGCATTTT.

As concerns this clonotype: The junction and the germline gene differ at one end; a read error may be behind it. The rearrangement joins TRBV12-3 or TRBV12-4 to TRBJ2-3, with D perhaps matching TRBD2 (5 bases). The CDR3 is made up of 15 amino acids. Here the CDR3 DNA reads TGTGCCAGCAGTTTAGCCGGGGTTAGCACAGATATGCAGTATTTT. It translates to CASSLAGVSTDMQYF.

The chain combines TRBV7-8 with TRBJ1-1; perhaps TRBD1 as D (5 bases). This CDR3 region has 15 residues. Germline V gene sequence: CDR1 SGHVS, CDR2 FQNEAQ. V lost 5 bases to trimming and J lost 1 base, with 14 bases between them. As DNA, the CDR3 is TGTGCCAGCAGCGCTAGGGGAGGGAAGAACACTGAAGCTTTCTTT. Protein sequence: CASSARGGKNTEAFF.

The V call is TRBV20-1, the J call TRBJ1-1; the D is unclear. The CDR3 is 15 amino acids. V gave up 0 bases and J gave up 3 bases, with 14 bases separating them. The germline V gene has CDR1 DFQATT and CDR2 SNEGSKA (reference sequence). CDR3 bases: TGCAGTGCTAGAGATTCTCCGGGATTGGACACTGAAGCTTTCTTT. This gives the protein CSARDSPGLDTEAFF.

This clonotype showed up just a few times. V usage is TRBV6-1 and J usage is TRBJ2-3; tentatively, D is TRBD2 (6 bases). The CDR3 is 16 residues long. Germline V gene lookup returns CDR1 MNHNS and CDR2 SASEGT. Trimming removed 6 bases from V and 0 bases from J, with 16 bases in between. This CDR3 reads CASSLGLTPSTDTQYF. In nucleotides, the CDR3 is TGTGCCAGCAGCTTGGGACTTACCCCTAGCACAGATACGCAGTATTTT.

This clonotype has more than one count but fewer than ten. The chain joins TRBV20-1 to TRBJ1-1; D is possibly TRBD1 (6 bases). Germline V lookup: CDR1 DFQATT, CDR2 SNEGSKA (reference sequence). V was cut by 6 bases and J by 0 bases, with 20 bases left in between. This CDR3 is built from 16 residues. The CDR3 bases are TGCAGTGCCCGGACAACCGTACAGGGATTGAACACTGAAGCTTTCTTT. Residues: CSARTTVQGLNTEAFF.

The chain carries TRBV6-2 or TRBV6-3 and TRBJ2-5, with D possibly TRBD2 on 5 matching bases. TRBJ2-7 matches the DNA end more closely, so the J call is doubtful. Germline lookup yields CDR1 MNHEY and CDR2 SVGEGT. CDR3 length equals 16 residues. CDR3 loop: CASSRPPNGVVHEQYF. DNA for the CDR3: TGTGCCAGCAGTCGACCTCCCAACGGGGTAGTCCACGAGCAGTACTTC.

Of note for this clonotype: An end of the junction differs from the germline gene, which may be a read error. The V gene is TRBV5-1, the J gene TRBJ1-2; D might be TRBD1 (6 bases). The CDR3 extends over 13 amino acids. Per germline, CDR1 SGHRS and CDR2 YFSETQ. CDR3 nucleotides: TGCGCCGGCAGCATCCGGGGGGCGCACGGCTACACCTTC. Translated, it gives CAGSIRGAHGYTF.

This clonotype was counted a few times. The rearrangement uses TRBV6-5 and TRBJ1-2, with 7 bases identical to TRBD1. CDR3 length equals 14 residues. Germline trimming cut 5 bases from V and 2 bases from J; bases unmatched to any gene: 5. The V gene's germline CDR1 is MNHEY and CDR2 SVGAGI. CDR3 DNA: TGTGCCAGCAGTCGGGACAGTGCAAACTATGGCTACACCTTC. Its translation is CASSRDSANYGYTF.

Only a few counts were recorded for this clonotype. The CDR3 protein is CASSPRTVGGGYTF. DNA for the CDR3: TGCGCCAGCAGCCCGCGGACGGTCGGCGGTGGCTACACCTTC. This chain links TRBV5-1 with TRBJ1-2; D is ambiguous. With 4 bases removed from V and 7 bases from J, the gap between germline ends came to 17 bases. From germline, CDR1 is SGHRS and CDR2 YFSETQ. The CDR3 is made up of 14 amino acids.